This T cell receptor (beta chain) was captured by sequencing in a study of CD8 T cells in ankylosing spondylitis. Study outcomes and limitations: Characteristic, it appeared, of ankylosing spondylitis blood was a TCR beta motif of roughly 8 highly homologous variants.

As to this clonotype: Its antigen is not known.

The CDR3 covers 14 residues. V shed 9 bases and J 5 bases; nucleotides not matched to a gene: 10. The germline gives CDR1 SEHNR, CDR2 FQNEAQ (reference sequence). From the 5' RACE reads, TCRdb called clonotypes with MiXCR, one entry per CDR3 protein. Seen here are hundreds of thousands of distinct CDR3 sequences, about 18% observed once, and the top ten hold roughly 42%. Input material: blood, either unsorted or a sorted T cell fraction (not recorded which). The chain is built from TRBV7-9 and TRBJ2-7; the match to TRBD2 covers 10 bases. The origin of this receptor is a male donor with ankylosing spondylitis. In DNA, the CDR3 is TGTGCCAGTAGCGTGGGGACTAGCGACGACGAGCAGTACTTC. Residues: CASSVGTSDDEQYF.